The following is a T cell receptor beta chain sequence with its context. Its antigen is as yet unknown. This CDR3 comprises 19 residues. V trimming: 0 bases; J trimming: 4 bases; junction bases outside the gene matches: 13. Germline lookup yields CDR1 MGHRA and CDR2 YSYEKL. TCRdb's table, derived via immunoSEQ multiplex PCR, lists solely in-frame clones and lacks some. This table has under 30,000 clones, 90% to 95% appearing once. The data stem from a study of T cell clonotyping in hematopoietic cell transplantation. Study observations and caveats: Recipient TCR diversity dropped after transplant; expanded clonotypes rose from day 30 to 180.

Recipient blood drawn about 28 days pretransplant and days 30, 100, 180 after. The chain joins TRBV4-1 to TRBJ2-3, with 10 bases matching TRBD2. The specimen comprised PBMCs, sampled 100 days after allogeneic stem cell transplant. This TCR derives from a female patient aged 45-65 years who had an allogeneic stem cell transplant from a related donor, so the T cells may come from the graft donor. Some clones in this sample may be carry-over from other donors' samples. As DNA, the CDR3 is TGCGCCAGCAGCCAAGATTCGCTAGCGGGGGTGACCGTCCCAGATACGCAGTATTTT. It yields the protein CASSQDSLAGVTVPDTQYF.